The 23 T cell receptor beta chains presented below share a single source sample, sequenced in a study of shared clonotypes between healthy human individuals. Profiling relied on immunoSEQ multiplex PCR, and the TCRdb table lists in-frame clones only, not all of them. The data hold approximately 320,000 clones, with 74% observed a single time. Input material: memory CD4+ T cells sorted from blood. The subset here: CD45RA-negative fraction. Source of these receptors: a man younger than 45 in good health.

This clone was recorded only once. The gene calls are TRBV18 and TRBJ2-4, with D unresolved. Germline CDR1 KGHSH, CDR2 LQKENI. The CDR3 loop spans 17 amino acids. Trimming cost V 0 bases and J 0 bases, with 12 bases left between them. The CDR3 sequence: CASSPPQGFLAKNIQYF. The CDR3 bases are TGTGCCAGCTCACCACCGCAAGGGTTTTTAGCCAAAAACATTCAGTACTTC.

V and J are TRBV12-5 and TRBJ2-3; D uncertain. The CDR3 sequence is 13 residues long. In germline, CDR1 is LGHNT, CDR2 FRNRAP. V lost 3 bases, J lost 1 base, and 5 bases lay in between. The CDR3 DNA sequence: TGTGCTAGTGGTTTCTCAGGCACAGATACGCAGTATTTT. Amino acids: CASGFSGTDTQYF.

The chain uses TRBV7-9 and TRBJ2-1; D unclear. Germline V gives CDR1 SEHNR, CDR2 FQNEAQ (reference sequence). The V end lost 1 base, the J end lost 8 bases, and 15 bases lay between the germline ends. This CDR3 has 15 amino acids. This CDR3 is CASSLVTDGSHEQFF. In DNA, the CDR3 is TGTGCCAGCAGCTTAGTAACGGACGGCTCCCATGAGCAGTTCTTC. The entire variable domain, with the rest obtained from reference TRBV7-9 and TRBJ2-1, is as follows: DTGVSQNPRHKITKRGQNVTFRCDPISEHNRLYWYRQTLGQGPEFLTYFQNEAQLEKSRLLSDRFSAERPKGSFSTLEIQRTEQGDSAMYLCASSLVTDGSHEQFFGPGTRLTVL.

V is TRBV20-1 and J is TRBJ2-7; no definite D call. The CDR3 is 11 residues long. V lost 6 bases and J 5 bases, leaving 11 bases between the germline ends. Germline V lookup: CDR1 DFQATT, CDR2 SNEGSKA (reference sequence). CDR3 nucleotide sequence: TGCAGTGCCGCGCTGGGCCACGAGCAGTACTTC. It encodes CSAALGHEQYF.

This clone appeared a single time. A read error may produce the germline difference seen at one junction end. The V gene is TRBV12-5, the J gene TRBJ1-2; a weak D match, TRBD1 (5 bases). Germline V gives CDR1 LGHNT, CDR2 FRNRAP. The CDR3 spans 12 residues. Written as DNA, the CDR3 is TGTGCTAGTGGTCCAGATCAGGGTCCTCCGCGCTTC. This encodes CASGPDQGPPRF.

The chain employs TRBV18 and TRBJ2-5; TRBD1 aligns across 9 bases. The V segment lost 3 bases and the J segment 2 bases; nucleotides outside the gene matches: 4. The CDR3 sequence is 15 residues long. CDR1 is KGHSH, CDR2 LQKENI, per germline. CDR3 DNA: TGTGCCAGCTCACCCAGGACAGGGGTACAAGAGACCCAGTACTTC. It is translated as CASSPRTGVQETQYF.

The chain carries TRBV18 and TRBJ2-1; D might be TRBD1 (6 bases). V dropped 3 bases and J dropped 1 base, with 13 bases sitting between them. Germline V gene data show CDR1 as KGHSH and CDR2 as LQKENI. The CDR3 is 16 amino acids. CDR3 in amino acids: CASSPQGIGSYNEQFF. In DNA form, the CDR3 reads TGTGCCAGCTCACCGCAGGGGATCGGGTCCTACAATGAGCAGTTCTTC.

The rearrangement uses TRBV27 and TRBJ1-4; unclear D gene. V lost 5 bases and J 8 bases, leaving 12 bases between the germline ends. This CDR3 has 13 amino acids. Germline loops: CDR1 MNHEY, CDR2 SMNVEV (reference sequence). The CDR3 DNA sequence: TGTGCCAGCAGTCCGCGACTCATCGAAAAACTGTTTTTT. This sequence encodes CASSPRLIEKLFF.

On this clone itself: One end of the junction is discordant with germline, which a read error may explain. The chain has TRBV7-9 and TRBJ2-7; D possibly corresponds to TRBD2 (8 bases). Germline lookup yields CDR1 SEHNR and CDR2 FQNEAQ (reference sequence). This CDR3 has 14 amino acids. The CDR3 reads CASSIAGTVNEQYF. The CDR3 DNA follows: TGTGCCAGCAGCATAGCGGGGACAGTAAACGAGCAGTACTTC.

In nucleotides, the CDR3 is TGTGCCACCAGCAGAGATTTCGGCGGAAGCTCCTACAATGAGCAGTTCTTC. Translating gives CATSRDFGGSSYNEQFF. This chain joins TRBV15 and TRBJ2-1; no reliable D call. Per germline, CDR1 LNHNV and CDR2 YYDKDF (reference sequence). Trimming shortened V by 0 bases and J by 0 bases, and 12 bases separated the two germline ends. The CDR3 extends over 17 amino acids.

This sequence joins TRBV5-4 and TRBJ1-1; TRBD1 is a possible D gene (5 bases). The CDR3 sequence is 16 residues long. Per germline, CDR1 SGHNT and CDR2 YYREEE (reference sequence). V was trimmed by 4 bases and J by 6 bases, leaving 22 bases between them. For the CDR3, the DNA is TGTGCCAGCAGCCCCCAGGGCCGAAAATCTTTATCTGAAGCTTTCTTT. Encoded protein: CASSPQGRKSLSEAFF.

The CDR3 here is CAISEMNRDGYTF. CDR3 nucleotide sequence: TGTGCCATCAGTGAGATGAATAGAGACGGCTACACCTTC. The chain is built from TRBV10-3 and TRBJ1-2, with D hard to call. The germline CDR1 and CDR2 sequences are ENHRY and SYGVKD. There are 13 residues in the CDR3. V was trimmed by 2 bases and J by 8 bases, leaving 12 bases between them.

The chain has TRBV6-5 and TRBJ2-2; unclear D gene. V was shortened by 2 bases and J by 7 bases, with 8 bases between the two germline ends. The CDR3 is made up of 13 amino acids. CDR1 is MNHEY and CDR2 is SVGAGI in the germline V gene. The CDR3 nucleotides read TGTGCCAGCAGTTACCTAGACGGCGGGGAGCTGTTTTTT. Protein sequence: CASSYLDGGELFF.

The genes are TRBV5-1 and TRBJ1-1, with 8 bases aligning to TRBD1. Trimming removed 0 bases from V and 4 bases from J; junction bases left unmatched: 5. Germline assignment: CDR1 SGHRS and CDR2 YFSETQ. The CDR3 totals 15 residues. In DNA, the CDR3 is TGCGCCAGCAGCTTGGGTGCAGGGGGCGTCACTGAAGCTTTCTTT. It codes for CASSLGAGGVTEAFF.

This chain joins TRBV5-4 and TRBJ2-1, with a weak D call TRBD2 (6 bases). CDR3 length equals 15 residues. The V and J ends lost 0 bases and 6 bases respectively, with 13 bases between them. Germline CDR1 and CDR2: SGHNT and YYREEE (reference sequence). In DNA form, the CDR3 reads TGTGCCAGCAGCTTGGGGGGGGAGGCCCTCAATGAGCAGTTCTTC. Protein: CASSLGGEALNEQFF.

The chain employs TRBV11-2 and TRBJ2-7; weak D call: TRBD1 (6 bases). Trimming left V 1 base short and J 2 bases short, with 15 bases between. Per the germline V gene, CDR1 is SGHAT and CDR2 is FQNNGV. The CDR3 runs to 16 residues. The DNA for the CDR3 is TGTGCCAGCAGCTTAGGTCCAGGGGAGAACACCTACGAGCAGTACTTC. This codes for CASSLGPGENTYEQYF.

This chain uses TRBV9 with TRBJ2-1; TRBD2 agrees at 8 bases. From germline, CDR1 is SGDLS and CDR2 YYNGEE. CDR3 length: 14 residues. V dropped 0 bases and J dropped 10; count of bases not matched to a gene: 6. The DNA of the CDR3 is TGTGCCAGCAGCGTAGGCAGCGGGAGTGGCGAGCAGTTCTTC. Translation: CASSVGSGSGEQFF.

The table lists this clone with a few counts. V is TRBV18 and J is TRBJ2-5, with 7 bases fitting TRBD1. Germline V gene data show CDR1 as KGHSH and CDR2 as LQKENI. The CDR3 contains 16 residues. The trim removed 0 bases at V and 2 bases at J, leaving 6 bases unmatched. CDR3 nucleotide sequence: TGTGCCAGCTCACCACCGGCAACAGGGGATCAAGAGACCCAGTACTTC. Translating gives CASSPPATGDQETQYF.

The chain joins TRBV19 to TRBJ2-7, with 13 bases aligning to TRBD2. V lost 5 bases and J lost 2; bases outside the gene matches: 6. Germline V gene lookup returns CDR1 LNHDA and CDR2 SQIVND (reference sequence). The CDR3 spans 16 residues. As DNA, the CDR3 is TGTGCCAGTAGTCCGATTGGGACTAGCGGGACCTACGAGCAGTACTTC. This translates into CASSPIGTSGTYEQYF.

The chain links TRBV7-7 to TRBJ2-1; weak D call: TRBD2 (6 bases). The CDR3 runs 17 residues. Germline loops: CDR1 SSHAT, CDR2 FNYEAQ (reference sequence). V lost 6 bases to trimming and J lost 2 bases, with 20 bases between them. The CDR3 region has the DNA TGTGCCAGCAGTCTACCGGAGGGTGAGATTACCTACAATGAGCAGTTCTTC. Its protein product is CASSLPEGEITYNEQFF.

The chain is built from TRBV18 and TRBJ2-3, with 8 bases fitting TRBD1. The CDR3 spans 15 residues. Unmatched junction bases numbered 8, after V lost 6 bases and J lost 3 bases. The V gene's germline CDR1 is KGHSH and CDR2 LQKENI. The CDR3 loop reads CASSYDRGGTDTQYF. The CDR3 DNA reads TGTGCCAGCTCCTACGACAGGGGTGGGACAGATACGCAGTATTTT. The entire variable domain, with the rest obtained from reference TRBV18 and TRBJ2-3, is as follows: NAGVMQNPRHLVRRRGQEARLRCSPMKGHSHVYWYRQLPEEGLKFMVYLQKENIIDESGMPKERFSAEFPKEGPSILRIQQVVRGDSAAYFCASSYDRGGTDTQYFGPGTRLTVL.

In regard to this clone: One end of the junction is discordant with germline, which a read error may explain. This chain links TRBV5-1 with TRBJ2-1; a possible D gene is TRBD1 (5 bases). In germline, CDR1 is SGHRS, CDR2 YFSETQ. There are 13 residues in the CDR3. The CDR3 DNA reads TGCGCCAGCAGCTTGTGGGGCGGACATCATCTCCTCTTC. As protein: CASSLWGGHHLLF.

The V gene is TRBV19, the J gene TRBJ2-4; D is unclear. Trimming removed 3 bases at V and 6 bases at J, with 9 bases between. CDR1 and CDR2 from the germline V gene are LNHDA and SQIVND (reference sequence). The CDR3 sequence is 13 residues long. The CDR3 coding sequence is TGTGCCAGTAGTATTAACGCAGGAAACATTCAGTACTTC. Protein sequence: CASSINAGNIQYF.